This is a list of T cell receptor beta chains from one sample in a study of technical replicates of blood from several donors. Assay: immunoSEQ multiplex PCR; the TCRdb copy retains only in-frame clones and omits some. The sample records around 74,000 clones, 80% to 90% being singletons. The sample was PBMCs. These receptors came from a human donor in good health. Some clones in this sample may be carry-over from other donors' samples. CDR3s include the opening cysteine and the closing phenylalanine or tryptophan. A D gene is named only where the DNA matches it firmly. Clone size appears in some rows only: once, few, many, or a class for an expanded clone.

TRBV6-5	-	-	TRBJ1-6	CASSFGQSRGSPLHF	TGTGCCAGCAGTTTCGGACAGTCGAGAGGATCACCCCTCCACTTT
TRBV6-6	-	TRBD1	TRBJ1-5	CASSRDRNQPQHF	TGTGCCAGCAGTCGGGACAGGAATCAGCCCCAGCATTTT
TRBV10-3	-	-	TRBJ2-6	CAISDLGLTNSGANVLTF	TGTGCCATCAGTGATTTGGGGCTAACTAACTCTGGGGCCAACGTCCTGACTTTC
TRBV5-1	-	-	TRBJ1-4	CASSQTGSQNEKLFF	TGCGCCAGCAGCCAGACCGGGAGTCAGAATGAAAAACTGTTTTTT
TRBV5-4	-	TRBD1	TRBJ2-1	CASSLVWDRNYNEQFF	TGTGCCAGCAGCTTGGTGTGGGACAGGAACTACAATGAGCAGTTCTTC
TRBV5-1	-	-	TRBJ2-4	CASSFKGEAKNIQYF	TGCGCCAGCAGCTTTAAGGGGGAGGCCAAAAACATTCAGTACTTC
TRBV11-2	-	TRBD1	TRBJ1-6	CASSFTGVNSPLHF	TGTGCCAGCAGCTTTACAGGGGTTAATTCACCCCTCCACTTT
TRBV4-3	-	TRBD2	TRBJ2-2	CASSLGTSAGELFF	TGCGCCAGCAGCCTCGGGACTAGCGCCGGGGAGCTGTTTTTT
TRBV29-1	-	-	TRBJ2-5	CSVEGGGNNQETQYF	TGCAGCGTTGAAGGGGGGGGCAATAACCAAGAGACCCAGTACTTC
TRBV25-1	-	-	TRBJ1-4	CASSEGLGLFF	TGTGCCAGCAGTGAAGGCCTCGGGCTGTTTTTT
TRBV30	-	-	TRBJ1-5	CAWSQGGGGNQPQHF	TGTGCCTGGAGCCAAGGGGGGGGTGGCAATCAGCCCCAGCATTTT
TRBV11-2	-	-	TRBJ2-7	CASTVSSNPTLEQYF	TGTGCCAGCACCGTTAGCAGCAACCCTACCCTCGAGCAGTACTTC
TRBV19	-	-	TRBJ1-5	CASSPQNQPQHF	TGTGCCAGTAGTCCTCAGAATCAGCCCCAGCATTTT
TRBV7-3	once	-	TRBJ2-2	CASSLTQAGELFF	TGTGCCAGCAGTCTCACTCAAGCCGGGGAGCTGTTTTTT
TRBV5-4	-	TRBD1	TRBJ1-1	CASSFWDRGYTEAFF	TGTGCCAGCAGCTTCTGGGACAGGGGTTACACTGAAGCTTTCTTT
TRBV9	few	-	TRBJ1-1	CASSPLGQSNTEAFF	TGTGCCAGCAGCCCGCTTGGGCAATCGAACACTGAAGCTTTCTTT
TRBV10-3	-	TRBD1	TRBJ1-6	CAINTGQGSPLHF	TGTGCCATCAATACGGGACAGGGCTCACCCCTCCACTTT
TRBV10-3	-	TRBD2	TRBJ2-7	CAISESSSGMSEQYF	TGTGCCATCAGTGAGTCGTCTAGCGGGATGTCCGAGCAGTACTTC
TRBV11-2	few	TRBD1	TRBJ1-4	CASSLDRGQEKLFF	TGTGCCAGCAGCCTAGACAGGGGTCAAGAAAAACTGTTTTTT
TRBV9	-	TRBD2	TRBJ2-1	CASSVEPGREDEQFF	TGTGCCAGCAGCGTAGAGCCGGGTCGGGAGGATGAGCAGTTCTTC
TRBV28	once	-	TRBJ1-1	CASVGGGGNTEAFF	TGTGCCAGCGTGGGAGGGGGGGGGAACACTGAAGCTTTCTTT
TRBV30	-	-	TRBJ1-2	CAWSEGSVGYTF	TGTGCCTGGAGTGAGGGGTCTGTGGGCTACACCTTC
TRBV5-1	-	TRBD2	TRBJ2-1	CASSQPGLAFNEQFF	TGCGCCAGCAGCCAACCGGGACTAGCGTTCAATGAGCAGTTCTTC
TRBV6-6	once	TRBD1	TRBJ1-5	CASSPQGGGNQPQHF	TGTGCCAGCAGTCCTCAAGGGGGCGGCAATCAGCCCCAGCATTTT
TRBV4-1	many	-	TRBJ2-1	CASSQLPTFYNEQFF	TGCGCCAGCAGCCAGCTCCCCACATTCTACAATGAGCAGTTCTTC
TRBV29-1	once	-	TRBJ1-2	CSVAGADYGYTF	TGCAGCGTGGCAGGGGCCGACTATGGCTACACCTTC
TRBV4-2	few	-	TRBJ1-1	CASSQQGGNTEAFF	TGTGCCAGCAGCCAACAGGGTGGGAACACTGAAGCTTTCTTT
TRBV11-1	once	TRBD1	TRBJ1-2	CASSSGQSHGYTF	TGTGCCAGCAGCTCGGGACAGAGCCATGGCTACACCTTC
TRBV5-6	-	TRBD1	TRBJ2-3	CASSGTGGIDTQYF	TGTGCCAGCAGCGGGACAGGGGGAATAGATACGCAGTATTTT
TRBV7-3	-	-	TRBJ2-3	CASSLSQRTDTQYF	TGTGCCAGCAGCTTAAGTCAGAGGACAGATACGCAGTATTTT
TRBV23-1	-	-	TRBJ2-1	CASSQSRSYNEQFF	TGCGCCAGCAGTCAAAGCAGGTCCTACAATGAGCAGTTCTTC
TRBV29-1	-	-	TRBJ1-1	CSVGYVANTEAFF	TGCAGCGTTGGGTACGTGGCAAACACTGAAGCTTTCTTT
TRBV19	-	-	TRBJ1-2	CASRGPGTSFNYGYTF	TGTGCCAGTAGGGGCCCCGGGACATCCTTTAACTATGGCTACACCTTC
TRBV5-8	-	-	TRBJ2-5	CASSPYQETQYF	TGTGCCAGCAGCCCGTACCAAGAGACCCAGTACTTC
TRBV18	once	TRBD2	TRBJ2-1	CASSPKLAGGSVRSAFF	TGTGCCAGCTCACCTAAGCTAGCGGGAGGGTCCGTAAGAAGCGCGTTCTTC
TRBV4-2	-	TRBD2	TRBJ2-7	CASSQGDPAGEGSYEQYF	TGTGCCAGCAGCCAGGGGGATCCCGCGGGGGAGGGCTCCTACGAGCAGTACTTC
TRBV30	-	TRBD1	TRBJ1-1	CALGQGNTEAFF	TGTGCCTTGGGACAGGGAAACACTGAAGCTTTCTTT
TRBV7-6	-	TRBD2	TRBJ2-1	CASSSLLAGGSYEQFF	TGTGCCAGCAGCTCACTTCTAGCGGGGGGTAGTTATGAGCAGTTCTTC
TRBV5-4	-	TRBD1	TRBJ1-2	CASSLRSGQGRSGYTF	TGTGCCAGCAGCTTGAGATCGGGACAGGGTCGCTCTGGCTACACCTTC
TRBV7-3	once	-	TRBJ2-3	CASSLMGGAGADTQYF	TGTGCCAGCAGCTTAATGGGGGGAGCGGGCGCAGATACGCAGTATTTT
TRBV5-4	few	TRBD1	TRBJ1-1	CASSLGTGGAEAFF	TGCGCCAGCAGCTTAGGGACAGGGGGTGCTGAAGCTTTCTTT